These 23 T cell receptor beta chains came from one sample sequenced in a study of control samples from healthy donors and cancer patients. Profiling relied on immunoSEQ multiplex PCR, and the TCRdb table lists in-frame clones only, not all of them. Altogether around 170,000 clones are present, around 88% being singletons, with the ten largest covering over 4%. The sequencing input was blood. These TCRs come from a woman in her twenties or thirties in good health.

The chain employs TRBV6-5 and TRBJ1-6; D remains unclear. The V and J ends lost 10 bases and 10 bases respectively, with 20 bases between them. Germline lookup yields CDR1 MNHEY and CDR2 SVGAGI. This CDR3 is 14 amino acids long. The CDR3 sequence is CATNLIGVGSPLHF. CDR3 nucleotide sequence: TGTGCCACCAATCTAATCGGGGTGGGCTCACCCCTCCACTTT.

CDR3 sequence: CASTYHPDRQGTEAFF. CDR3 DNA: TGCGCCAGCACCTACCATCCGGACAGGCAGGGCACTGAAGCTTTCTTT. The rearrangement links TRBV5-1 to TRBJ1-1, with TRBD1 matching over 7 bases. CDR3 size: 16 residues. Germline CDR1 reads SGHRS; CDR2 reads YFSETQ. V lost 6 bases and J lost 4; bases outside the gene matches: 15.

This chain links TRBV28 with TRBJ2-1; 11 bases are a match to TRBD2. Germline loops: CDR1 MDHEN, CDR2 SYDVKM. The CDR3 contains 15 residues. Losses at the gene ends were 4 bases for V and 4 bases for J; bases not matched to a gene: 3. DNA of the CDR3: TGTGCCAGCAGTTGGGGGACTAGCGGATACAATGAGCAGTTCTTC. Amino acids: CASSWGTSGYNEQFF.

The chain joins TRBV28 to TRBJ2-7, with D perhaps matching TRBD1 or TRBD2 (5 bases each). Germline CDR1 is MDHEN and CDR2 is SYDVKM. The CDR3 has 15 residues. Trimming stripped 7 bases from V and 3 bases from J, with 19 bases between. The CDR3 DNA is TGTGCCAGCAACCCTTCCCAGGGAGCTTACTACGAGCAGTACTTC. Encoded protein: CASNPSQGAYYEQYF. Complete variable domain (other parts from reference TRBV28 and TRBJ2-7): DVKVTQSSRYLVKRTGEKVFLECVQDMDHENMFWYRQDPGLGLRLIYFSYDVKMKEKGDIPEGYSVSREKKERFSLILESASTNQTSMYLCASNPSQGAYYEQYFGPGTRLTVT.

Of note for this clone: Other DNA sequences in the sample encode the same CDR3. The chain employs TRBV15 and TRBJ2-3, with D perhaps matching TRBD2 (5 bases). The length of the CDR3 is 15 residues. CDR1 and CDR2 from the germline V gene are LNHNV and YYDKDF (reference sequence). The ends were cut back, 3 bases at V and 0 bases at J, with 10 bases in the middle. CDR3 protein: CATSRGAGSTDTQYF. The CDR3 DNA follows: TGTGCCACCAGCAGGGGAGCAGGCAGCACAGATACGCAGTATTTT. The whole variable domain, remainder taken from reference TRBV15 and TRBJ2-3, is DAMVIQNPRYQVTQFGKPVTLSCSQTLNHNVMYWYQQKSSQAPKLLFHYYDKDFNNEADTPDNFQSRRPNTSFCFLDIRSPGLGDTAMYLCATSRGAGSTDTQYFGPGTRLTVL.

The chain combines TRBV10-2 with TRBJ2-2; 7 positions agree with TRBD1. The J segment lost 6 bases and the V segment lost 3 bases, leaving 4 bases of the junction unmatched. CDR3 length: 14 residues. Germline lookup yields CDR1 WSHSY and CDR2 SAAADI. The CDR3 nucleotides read TGCGCCAGCAGTGACCGCCAGGGGGCCGGGGAGCTGTTTTTT. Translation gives CASSDRQGAGELFF.

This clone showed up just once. CDR3 in amino acids: CASSVGGGGAINEQFF. The CDR3 DNA follows: TGTGCCAGCAGCGTAGGAGGCGGGGGGGCGATAAATGAGCAGTTCTTC. The gene calls are TRBV9 and TRBJ2-1; 9 bases are shared with TRBD2. Trimming took 0 bases from V and 7 from J; bases not matched to a gene: 8. This CDR3 is built from 16 residues. CDR1 is SGDLS and CDR2 is YYNGEE in the germline V gene.

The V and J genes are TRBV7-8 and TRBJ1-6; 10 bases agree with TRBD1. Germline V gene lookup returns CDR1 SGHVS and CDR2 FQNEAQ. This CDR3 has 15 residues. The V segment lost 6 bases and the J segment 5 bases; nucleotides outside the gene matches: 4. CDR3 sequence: CASRPGTGDNSPLHF. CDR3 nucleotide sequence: TGTGCCAGCAGGCCCGGGACAGGGGATAATTCACCCCTCCACTTT.

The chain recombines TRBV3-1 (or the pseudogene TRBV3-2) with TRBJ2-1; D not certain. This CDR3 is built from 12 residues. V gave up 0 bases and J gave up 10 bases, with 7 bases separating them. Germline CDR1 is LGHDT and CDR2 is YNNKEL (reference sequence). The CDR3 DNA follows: TGTGCCAGCAGCCAAGACCCGTTAGAGCAGTTCTTC. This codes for CASSQDPLEQFF.

The DNA of the CDR3 is TGTGCCCTCGGACAGGAGATCTCTGGAAACACCATATATTTT. Translation gives CALGQEISGNTIYF. V and J are TRBV10-3 and TRBJ1-3; 7 positions agree with TRBD1. Germline CDR1 reads ENHRY; CDR2 reads SYGVKD. J was trimmed by 0 bases and V by 11 bases; bases with no gene match: 7. The CDR3 length is 14 residues.

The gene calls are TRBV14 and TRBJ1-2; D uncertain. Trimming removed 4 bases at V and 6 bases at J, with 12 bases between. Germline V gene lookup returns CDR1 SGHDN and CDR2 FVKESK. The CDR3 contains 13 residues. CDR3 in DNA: TGTGCCAGCAGCCTCAGACGAGAGGATGGCTACACCTTC. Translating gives CASSLRREDGYTF.

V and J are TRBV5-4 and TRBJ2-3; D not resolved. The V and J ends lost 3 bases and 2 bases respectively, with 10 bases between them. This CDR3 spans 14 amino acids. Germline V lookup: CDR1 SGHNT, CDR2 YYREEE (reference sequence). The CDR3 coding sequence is TGTGCCAGCAGCTCCGGACCGGACACAGATACGCAGTATTTT. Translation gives CASSSGPDTDTQYF.

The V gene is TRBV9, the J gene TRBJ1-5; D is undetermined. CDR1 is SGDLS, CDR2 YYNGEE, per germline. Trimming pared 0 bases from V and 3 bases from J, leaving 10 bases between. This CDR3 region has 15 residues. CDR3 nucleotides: TGTGCCAGCAGCGTAGGGGGTGAGCCCAATCAGCCCCAGCATTTT. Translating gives CASSVGGEPNQPQHF.

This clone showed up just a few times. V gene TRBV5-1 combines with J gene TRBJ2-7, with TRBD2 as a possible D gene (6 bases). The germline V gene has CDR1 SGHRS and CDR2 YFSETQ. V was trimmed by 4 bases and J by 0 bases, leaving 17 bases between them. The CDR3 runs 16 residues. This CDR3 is CASSPYLAWSSYEQYF. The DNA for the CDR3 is TGCGCCAGCAGCCCGTACCTAGCGTGGAGCTCCTACGAGCAGTACTTC.

The CDR3 region is CASSLINNGYTF. DNA of the CDR3: TGTGCCAGCAGCTTGATCAACAATGGCTACACCTTC. The chain carries TRBV5-5 and TRBJ1-2; D is uncertain. Germline lookup yields CDR1 SGHKS and CDR2 YYEKEE (reference sequence). V was shortened by 1 base and J by 6 bases, with 7 bases between the two germline ends. CDR3 length: 12 amino acids.

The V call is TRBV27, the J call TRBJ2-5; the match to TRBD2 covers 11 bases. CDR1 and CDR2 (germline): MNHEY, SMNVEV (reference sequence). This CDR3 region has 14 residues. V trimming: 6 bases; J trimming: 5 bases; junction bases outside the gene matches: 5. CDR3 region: CASSKTSGKETQYF. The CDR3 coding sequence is TGTGCCAGCAGCAAGACTAGCGGGAAGGAGACCCAGTACTTC.

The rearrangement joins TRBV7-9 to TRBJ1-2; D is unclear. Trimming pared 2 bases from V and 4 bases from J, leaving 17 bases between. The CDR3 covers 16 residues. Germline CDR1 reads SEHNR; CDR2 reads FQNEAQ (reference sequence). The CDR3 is CASSLSEGWGSYGYTF. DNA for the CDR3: TGTGCCAGCAGCTTAAGTGAAGGATGGGGTAGCTATGGCTACACCTTC.

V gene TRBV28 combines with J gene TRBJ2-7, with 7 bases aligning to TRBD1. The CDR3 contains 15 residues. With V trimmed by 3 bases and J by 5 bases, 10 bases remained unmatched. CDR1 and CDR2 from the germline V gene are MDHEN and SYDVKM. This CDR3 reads CASSFIFRDRDEQYF. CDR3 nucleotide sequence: TGTGCCAGCAGTTTTATCTTCCGGGACAGAGACGAGCAGTACTTC.

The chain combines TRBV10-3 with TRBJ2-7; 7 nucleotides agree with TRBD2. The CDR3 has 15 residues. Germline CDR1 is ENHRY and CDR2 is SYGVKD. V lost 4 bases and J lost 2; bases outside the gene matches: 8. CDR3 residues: CAISGGGGKPYEQYV. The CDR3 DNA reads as TGTGCCATCAGTGGAGGCGGGGGAAAGCCCTACGAGCAGTACGTC.

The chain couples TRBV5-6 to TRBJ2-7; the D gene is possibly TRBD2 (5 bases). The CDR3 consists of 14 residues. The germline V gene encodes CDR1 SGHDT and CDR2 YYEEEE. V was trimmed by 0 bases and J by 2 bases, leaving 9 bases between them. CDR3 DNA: TGTGCCAGCAGCTTGGGTACCGGGACCTACGAGCAGTACTTC. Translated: CASSLGTGTYEQYF. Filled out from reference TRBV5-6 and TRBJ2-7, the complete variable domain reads DAGVTQSPTHLIKTRGQQVTLRCSPKSGHDTVSWYQQALGQGPQFIFQYYEEEERQRGNFPDRFSGHQFPNYSSELNVNALLLGDSALYLCASSLGTGTYEQYFGPGTRLTVT.

CDR3 amino acids: CASKPQPYYGYTF. CDR3 DNA sequence: TGTGCCAGCAAACCACAGCCCTACTATGGCTACACCTTC. The rearrangement joins TRBV27 to TRBJ1-2; the D is unclear. The CDR3 contains 13 residues. V lost 7 bases to trimming and J lost 3 bases, with 12 bases between them. Germline values: CDR1 MNHEY, CDR2 SMNVEV (reference sequence).

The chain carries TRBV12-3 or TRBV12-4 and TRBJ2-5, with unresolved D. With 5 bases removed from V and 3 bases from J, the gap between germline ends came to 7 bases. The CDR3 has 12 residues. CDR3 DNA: TGTGCCAGCAGTGGAGTAGAAGAGACCCAGTACTTC. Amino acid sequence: CASSGVEETQYF.

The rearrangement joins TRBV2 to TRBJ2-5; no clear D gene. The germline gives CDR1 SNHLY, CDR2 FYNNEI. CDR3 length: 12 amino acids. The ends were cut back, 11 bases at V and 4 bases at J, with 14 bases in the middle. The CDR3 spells CAASPGGETQYF. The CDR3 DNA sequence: TGTGCCGCCTCCCCGGGTGGAGAGACCCAGTACTTC.